These T cell receptor beta chains were read from a single sample in a study of shared T cell receptors in the human thymus. Repertoires were generated with immunoSEQ multiplex PCR, while TCRdb's copy carries only in-frame clones and drops some. Of over 650,000 clones listed, 80% to 90% are singletons. These data also formed part of another study, on human thymus T cells.

Sequences were obtained from thymocytes. The receptors come from a boy younger than two with a congenital heart defect. The CDR3 runs from the conserved cysteine through the conserved F or W. The D gene is left open where the match is weak. Size tells how often a clone was seen (once, few, many) or the class of an expanded clone, and some rows leave it out.

v_call: TRBV28
d_call: NA
clone_size: NA
j_call: TRBJ2-1
cdr3_aa: CASSGGLNYNEQFF
cdr3_nt: TGTGCCAGCAGTGGCGGACTCAACTACAATGAGCAGTTCTTC

v_call: TRBV18
d_call: TRBD1
clone_size: NA
j_call: TRBJ1-1
cdr3_aa: CASSPPDRDPEAFF
cdr3_nt: TGTGCCAGCTCACCACCAGACAGGGACCCTGAAGCTTTCTTT

v_call: TRBV5-1
d_call: TRBD1
clone_size: NA
j_call: TRBJ1-6
cdr3_aa: CASSLAVYKGQGRNNSPLHF
cdr3_nt: TGCGCCAGCAGCTTGGCGGTTTATAAGGGACAGGGGCGAAATAATTCACCCCTCCACTTT

v_call: TRBV19
d_call: NA
clone_size: NA
j_call: TRBJ1-1
cdr3_aa: CASSIVARGTEAFF
cdr3_nt: TGTGCCAGTAGTATAGTAGCCAGGGGAACTGAAGCTTTCTTT

v_call: TRBV5-1
d_call: TRBD1
clone_size: NA
j_call: TRBJ2-2
cdr3_aa: CASSLAGQGAGELFF
cdr3_nt: TGCGCCAGCAGCTTGGCGGGACAGGGCGCCGGGGAGCTGTTTTTT

v_call: TRBV27
d_call: NA
clone_size: NA
j_call: TRBJ2-5
cdr3_aa: CASSPLASRRSQETQYF
cdr3_nt: TGTGCCAGCAGTCCCCTCGCCTCGCGCAGGTCTCAAGAGACCCAGTACTTC

v_call: TRBV4-3
d_call: NA
clone_size: once
j_call: TRBJ2-7
cdr3_aa: CASSQDRYSYEQYF
cdr3_nt: TGCGCCAGCAGCCAGGACAGATATTCCTACGAGCAGTACTTC

v_call: TRBV4-1
d_call: NA
clone_size: NA
j_call: TRBJ1-2
cdr3_aa: CASSHDRQAVYGYTF
cdr3_nt: TGCGCCAGCAGCCATGATCGACAGGCCGTCTATGGCTACACCTTC

v_call: TRBV4-1
d_call: TRBD1
clone_size: NA
j_call: TRBJ2-5
cdr3_aa: CASSQVSGTGHLAQYF
cdr3_nt: TGCGCCAGCAGCCAAGTCTCCGGGACAGGTCATTTGGCCCAGTACTTC

v_call: TRBV10-3
d_call: NA
clone_size: once
j_call: TRBJ2-7
cdr3_aa: CAISEFRGFIGYEQYF
cdr3_nt: TGTGCCATCAGTGAGTTTAGGGGTTTCATAGGCTACGAGCAGTACTTC

v_call: TRBV2
d_call: NA
clone_size: NA
j_call: TRBJ2-1
cdr3_aa: CASSDSNEQFF
cdr3_nt: TGTGCCAGCAGTGACAGCAATGAGCAGTTCTTC

v_call: TRBV5-4
d_call: TRBD2
clone_size: NA
j_call: TRBJ2-7
cdr3_aa: CASSQGEGSYEQYF
cdr3_nt: TGTGCCAGCAGCCAAGGGGAGGGCTCCTACGAGCAGTACTTC

v_call: TRBV27
d_call: TRBD1
clone_size: NA
j_call: TRBJ1-2
cdr3_aa: CASSPMGQTSNYGYTF
cdr3_nt: TGTGCCAGCAGTCCGATGGGACAGACTTCTAACTATGGCTACACCTTC

v_call: TRBV27
d_call: TRBD2
clone_size: NA
j_call: TRBJ2-5
cdr3_aa: CASRTRETQYF
cdr3_nt: TGTGCCAGCCGGACTAGGGAGACCCAGTACTTC

v_call: TRBV7-9
d_call: NA
clone_size: NA
j_call: TRBJ1-4
cdr3_aa: CASSPQATNEKLFF
cdr3_nt: TGTGCCAGCAGCCCCCAGGCAACTAATGAAAAACTGTTTTTT

v_call: TRBV28
d_call: TRBD1
clone_size: NA
j_call: TRBJ2-7
cdr3_aa: CASRQGQMASYEQYF
cdr3_nt: TGTGCCAGCAGACAGGGACAGATGGCCTCCTACGAGCAGTACTTC

v_call: TRBV15
d_call: TRBD1
clone_size: NA
j_call: TRBJ1-3
cdr3_aa: CATSKKTGSGNTIYF
cdr3_nt: TGTGCCACCAGCAAAAAGACAGGGTCTGGAAACACCATATATTTT

v_call: TRBV5-8
d_call: TRBD1
clone_size: NA
j_call: TRBJ2-7
cdr3_aa: CASSLGKGTGRVYEQYF
cdr3_nt: TGTGCCAGCAGCTTGGGAAAGGGGACAGGGAGAGTCTACGAGCAGTACTTC

v_call: TRBV7-6
d_call: NA
clone_size: NA
j_call: TRBJ1-4
cdr3_aa: CASSPHGLVGGVEKLFF
cdr3_nt: TGTGCCAGCAGCCCCCATGGATTGGTAGGAGGGGTTGAAAAACTGTTTTTT

v_call: TRBV7-9
d_call: TRBD1
clone_size: NA
j_call: TRBJ1-5
cdr3_aa: CASSPGTGNQPQHF
cdr3_nt: TGTGCCAGCAGCCCCGGGACAGGTAATCAGCCCCAGCATTTT

v_call: TRBV15
d_call: TRBD1
clone_size: NA
j_call: TRBJ1-5
cdr3_aa: CATSIPTGTGGHQPQHF
cdr3_nt: TGTGCCACCAGCATCCCCACCGGGACAGGGGGCCATCAGCCCCAGCATTTT

v_call: TRBV19
d_call: NA
clone_size: once
j_call: TRBJ1-2
cdr3_aa: CASTPLPGVGNYGYTF
cdr3_nt: TGTGCCAGCACACCCCTTCCAGGGGTTGGAAACTATGGCTACACCTTC

v_call: TRBV9
d_call: NA
clone_size: NA
j_call: TRBJ2-2
cdr3_aa: CASSPGQKNTGELFF
cdr3_nt: TGTGCCAGCAGCCCCGGACAGAAGAACACCGGGGAGCTGTTTTTT

v_call: TRBV10-2
d_call: TRBD1
clone_size: NA
j_call: TRBJ2-7
cdr3_aa: CASSESKHPGTGILYEQYF
cdr3_nt: TGCGCCAGCAGTGAGTCCAAGCACCCCGGGACAGGGATTCTATACGAGCAGTACTTC

v_call: TRBV27
d_call: TRBD1
clone_size: NA
j_call: TRBJ1-1
cdr3_aa: CASEGAQSQAFF
cdr3_nt: TGTGCCAGCGAGGGGGCACAGTCGCAAGCTTTCTTT

v_call: TRBV4-3
d_call: TRBD1
clone_size: NA
j_call: TRBJ2-5
cdr3_aa: CASSQGDRPQETQYF
cdr3_nt: TGCGCCAGCAGCCAAGGGGACAGGCCACAAGAGACCCAGTACTTC

v_call: TRBV6-5
d_call: NA
clone_size: NA
j_call: TRBJ1-6
cdr3_aa: CASSGDKENSPLHF
cdr3_nt: TGTGCCAGCAGTGGCGACAAAGAAAATTCACCCCTCCACTTT

v_call: TRBV25-1
d_call: NA
clone_size: NA
j_call: TRBJ2-2
cdr3_aa: CASKVSGEREGTGELFF
cdr3_nt: TGTGCCAGCAAGGTCTCGGGCGAACGGGAAGGCACCGGGGAGCTGTTTTTT

v_call: TRBV18
d_call: NA
clone_size: NA
j_call: TRBJ2-4
cdr3_aa: CASSPRGQREAKNIQYF
cdr3_nt: TGTGCCAGCTCACCACGGGGACAGCGGGAGGCCAAAAACATTCAGTACTTC

v_call: TRBV7-9
d_call: NA
clone_size: NA
j_call: TRBJ1-1
cdr3_aa: CASRTGAGERTEAFF
cdr3_nt: TGTGCCAGCAGGACCGGAGCGGGGGAGAGGACTGAAGCTTTCTTT

v_call: TRBV10-3
d_call: TRBD1
clone_size: NA
j_call: TRBJ1-2
cdr3_aa: CAIKRWDREDYGYTF
cdr3_nt: TGTGCCATCAAGAGATGGGACAGGGAGGACTATGGCTACACCTTC

v_call: TRBV27
d_call: TRBD1
clone_size: NA
j_call: TRBJ2-1
cdr3_aa: CASSLTGTDNPFYNEQFF
cdr3_nt: TGTGCCAGCAGTTTAACCGGGACAGATAACCCCTTTTACAATGAGCAGTTCTTC

v_call: TRBV5-4
d_call: NA
clone_size: NA
j_call: TRBJ2-1
cdr3_aa: CASSLQQGNNEQFF
cdr3_nt: TGTGCCAGCAGCTTGCAGCAGGGCAACAATGAGCAGTTCTTC

v_call: TRBV4-3
d_call: NA
clone_size: NA
j_call: TRBJ2-2
cdr3_aa: CASSQDGQHTGELFF
cdr3_nt: TGCGCCAGCAGCCAAGACGGACAGCACACCGGGGAGCTGTTTTTT

v_call: TRBV5-8
d_call: TRBD2
clone_size: once
j_call: TRBJ2-5
cdr3_aa: CASSLESAGVSGATQYF
cdr3_nt: TGTGCCAGCAGCTTGGAAAGTGCGGGAGTCAGTGGCGCGACCCAGTACTTC

v_call: TRBV6-1
d_call: TRBD1
clone_size: NA
j_call: TRBJ2-4
cdr3_aa: CASSESTGGDKNIQYF
cdr3_nt: TGTGCCAGCAGTGAGTCGACAGGGGGGGACAAAAACATTCAGTACTTC

v_call: TRBV12-5
d_call: TRBD1
clone_size: NA
j_call: TRBJ2-7
cdr3_aa: CASGLIGPGQSGYEQYF
cdr3_nt: TGTGCTAGTGGTTTGATTGGACCGGGACAGTCGGGCTACGAGCAGTACTTC

v_call: TRBV28
d_call: NA
clone_size: NA
j_call: TRBJ2-7
cdr3_aa: CASSFGNEGRWGPFYEQYF
cdr3_nt: TGTGCCAGCAGTTTCGGGAACGAGGGCCGATGGGGGCCTTTCTACGAGCAGTACTTC

v_call: TRBV7-6
d_call: TRBD1
clone_size: NA
j_call: TRBJ1-1
cdr3_aa: CASSRTLDRGYMNTEAFF
cdr3_nt: TGTGCCAGCAGCCGAACCCTTGACAGGGGCTATATGAACACTGAAGCTTTCTTT

v_call: TRBV9
d_call: TRBD2
clone_size: NA
j_call: TRBJ2-7
cdr3_aa: CASSVGRAGVYEQYF
cdr3_nt: TGTGCCAGCAGCGTAGGGCGGGCGGGGGTCTACGAGCAGTACTTC

v_call: TRBV7-2
d_call: TRBD1
clone_size: NA
j_call: TRBJ1-5
cdr3_aa: CASSFGSGGGNQPQHF
cdr3_nt: TGTGCCAGCAGCTTTGGTTCAGGGGGCGGCAATCAGCCCCAGCATTTT

v_call: TRBV5-1
d_call: TRBD1
clone_size: NA
j_call: TRBJ1-2
cdr3_aa: CASSLGQGWVGGYTF
cdr3_nt: TGCGCCAGCAGCTTGGGACAGGGCTGGGTCGGTGGCTACACCTTC

v_call: TRBV20-1
d_call: NA
clone_size: NA
j_call: TRBJ1-2
cdr3_aa: CSARDRGYTF
cdr3_nt: TGCAGTGCTAGAGATCGGGGCTACACCTTC

v_call: TRBV30
d_call: NA
clone_size: NA
j_call: TRBJ1-1
cdr3_aa: CAWSVPGFTNTEAFF
cdr3_nt: TGTGCCTGGAGTGTGCCGGGATTTACGAACACTGAAGCTTTCTTT

v_call: TRBV28
d_call: NA
clone_size: NA
j_call: TRBJ1-1
cdr3_aa: CASSSINTEAFF
cdr3_nt: TGTGCCAGCAGTTCCATTAACACTGAAGCTTTCTTT

v_call: TRBV6-1
d_call: NA
clone_size: NA
j_call: TRBJ1-2
cdr3_aa: CASSPGTAKWCGYTF
cdr3_nt: TGTGCCAGCAGTCCTGGGACTGCAAAATGGTGTGGCTACACCTTC

v_call: TRBV2
d_call: TRBD1
clone_size: NA
j_call: TRBJ1-4
cdr3_aa: CASTSGQGTNEKLFF
cdr3_nt: TGTGCCAGCACTTCGGGACAGGGAACTAATGAAAAACTGTTTTTT

v_call: TRBV7-9
d_call: TRBD2
clone_size: NA
j_call: TRBJ2-7
cdr3_aa: CASSLGNLVTSDAYEQYF
cdr3_nt: TGTGCCAGCAGCTTAGGGAATTTGGTGACTAGCGACGCCTACGAGCAGTACTTC

v_call: TRBV18
d_call: NA
clone_size: NA
j_call: TRBJ1-5
cdr3_aa: CASSPEQAKPQHF
cdr3_nt: TGTGCCAGCTCACCAGAGCAGGCAAAGCCCCAGCATTTT

v_call: TRBV30
d_call: NA
clone_size: few
j_call: TRBJ2-1
cdr3_aa: CAWSVAPPKWSYNEQFF
cdr3_nt: TGTGCCTGGAGTGTAGCTCCCCCAAAATGGTCCTACAATGAGCAGTTCTTC

v_call: TRBV4-3
d_call: NA
clone_size: NA
j_call: TRBJ1-3
cdr3_aa: CASSQDCRDSGNTIYF
cdr3_nt: TGCGCCAGCAGCCAAGATTGTCGGGACTCTGGAAACACCATATATTTT

v_call: TRBV28
d_call: NA
clone_size: NA
j_call: TRBJ2-1
cdr3_aa: CALLSSYNEQFF
cdr3_nt: TGTGCCCTACTTAGCTCCTACAATGAGCAGTTCTTC

v_call: TRBV28
d_call: TRBD1
clone_size: NA
j_call: TRBJ2-5
cdr3_aa: CASSLRTGKFQETQYF
cdr3_nt: TGTGCCAGCAGTTTAAGGACAGGGAAATTCCAAGAGACCCAGTACTTC

v_call: TRBV30
d_call: NA
clone_size: NA
j_call: TRBJ2-2
cdr3_aa: CAWSGAGFTGELFF
cdr3_nt: TGTGCCTGGAGTGGGGCAGGGTTTACCGGGGAGCTGTTTTTT

v_call: TRBV7-2
d_call: NA
clone_size: NA
j_call: TRBJ2-3
cdr3_aa: CASSFSTRGTDTQYF
cdr3_nt: TGTGCCAGCAGCTTTTCCACCCGGGGCACAGATACGCAGTATTTT

v_call: TRBV5-4
d_call: NA
clone_size: NA
j_call: TRBJ2-4
cdr3_aa: CASSSLHHSTSLAKNIQYF
cdr3_nt: TGTGCCAGCAGCTCCCTGCATCATTCGACTAGTTTGGCCAAAAACATTCAGTACTTC

v_call: TRBV5-4
d_call: TRBD2
clone_size: once
j_call: TRBJ2-1
cdr3_aa: CASSFGRNEQFF
cdr3_nt: TGTGCCAGCAGCTTCGGGAGGAATGAGCAGTTCTTC

v_call: TRBV6-6
d_call: TRBD1
clone_size: NA
j_call: TRBJ2-5
cdr3_aa: CASTTEGASPSTQYF
cdr3_nt: TGTGCCAGCACCACCGAGGGGGCATCCCCTTCGACCCAGTACTTC

v_call: TRBV10-3
d_call: TRBD2
clone_size: once
j_call: TRBJ2-1
cdr3_aa: CAIRTSGIRDEQFF
cdr3_nt: TGTGCCATCCGGACTAGCGGGATTCGAGATGAGCAGTTCTTC

v_call: TRBV28
d_call: NA
clone_size: NA
j_call: TRBJ1-5
cdr3_aa: CASSHFDSYSNQPQHF
cdr3_nt: TGTGCCAGCAGCCATTTCGACAGCTATAGCAATCAGCCCCAGCATTTT